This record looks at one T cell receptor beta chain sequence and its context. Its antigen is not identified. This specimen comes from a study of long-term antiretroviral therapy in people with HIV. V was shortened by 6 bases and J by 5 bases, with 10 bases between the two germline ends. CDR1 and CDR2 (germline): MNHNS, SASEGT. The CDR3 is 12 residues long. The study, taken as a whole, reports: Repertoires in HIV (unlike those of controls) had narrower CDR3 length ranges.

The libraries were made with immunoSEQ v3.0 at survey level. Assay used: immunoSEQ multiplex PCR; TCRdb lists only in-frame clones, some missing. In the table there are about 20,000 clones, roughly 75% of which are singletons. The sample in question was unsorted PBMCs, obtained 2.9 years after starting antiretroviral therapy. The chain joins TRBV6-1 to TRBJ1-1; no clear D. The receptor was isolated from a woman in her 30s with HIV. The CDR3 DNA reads TGTGCCAGCAGAGAGAGGAGTACTGAAGCTTTCTTT. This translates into CASRERSTEAFF.